This passage covers 8 T cell receptor beta chains from one sample sequenced in a study of T cells in Graves' hyperthyroidism and ophthalmopathy. Amplification of TCR beta CDR3 regions was performed using RNA transcripts as template. TCR CDR3 underwent first-round RT-PCR with the HTBI primer set. TCRdb itself ran the multiplex PCR reads through MiXCR, one entry per CDR3 protein. The sample has 450,000 to 700,000 distinct CDR3 sequences; 35% to 55% are singletons. The sequencing sample was made of peripheral blood or thyroid tissue (not recorded which). These receptors all come from an adult woman with Graves' disease, either hyperthyroidism or ophthalmopathy (not recorded which).

This clonotype was found once. This rearrangement joins TRBV5-1 to TRBJ1-2; D gene uncertain. This CDR3 has 13 amino acids. The ends were cut back, 6 bases at V and 4 bases at J, with 13 bases in the middle. Germline lookup yields CDR1 SGHRS and CDR2 YFSETQ. The CDR3 region is CASMPDGIYGYTF. The CDR3, as DNA: TGCGCCAGCATGCCAGACGGGATCTATGGCTACACCTTC.

Here the CDR3 reads CASSLTGQGLEAFF. CDR3 DNA sequence: TGCGCCAGCAGCTTGACCGGACAGGGCTTAGAAGCTTTCTTT. The rearrangement joins TRBV5-1 to TRBJ1-1; 8 bases fit TRBD1. The CDR3 has 14 residues. Germline V lookup: CDR1 SGHRS, CDR2 YFSETQ. The V gene end was trimmed by 1 base and the J gene end by 8 bases; junction bases not matched to a gene: 7.

The V and J genes are TRBV15 and TRBJ1-5; D perhaps matches TRBD1 (6 bases). Germline V gene data show CDR1 as LNHNV and CDR2 as YYDKDF (reference sequence). The CDR3 is made up of 15 amino acids. V gave up 3 bases and J gave up 2 bases, with 11 bases separating them. The CDR3 DNA is TGTGCCACCAGCAGTACAGGGCTGGGCAATCAGCCCCAGCATTTT. It yields the protein CATSSTGLGNQPQHF.

This clonotype came up a few times. The chain combines TRBV5-4 with TRBJ2-7; D uncertain. V shed 0 bases and J shed 4 bases, with 17 bases lying between them. The CDR3 runs to 16 residues. Germline lookup yields CDR1 SGHNT and CDR2 YYREEE (reference sequence). CDR3 coding DNA: TGTGCCAGCAGCTTGGGAGAGAGTCGTCTGGGGTACGAGCAGTACTTC. Its protein product is CASSLGESRLGYEQYF.

This clonotype was seen a handful of times. V is TRBV20-1 and J is TRBJ1-5; 7 positions agree with TRBD1. V shed 3 bases, J shed 3 bases, and the junction held 5 bases outside the gene matches. CDR3 length equals 14 residues. Germline loops: CDR1 DFQATT, CDR2 SNEGSKA (reference sequence). The CDR3 DNA reads as TGCAGTGCTAGGGCAGGGGGGAACAATCAGCCCCAGCATTTT. Residues: CSARAGGNNQPQHF.

This chain uses TRBV7-9 with TRBJ1-1, with 7 bases matching TRBD1. Germline CDR1 reads SEHNR; CDR2 reads FQNEAQ (reference sequence). The CDR3 length is 17 residues. The trim removed 6 bases at V and 0 bases at J, leaving 13 bases unmatched. Here the CDR3 DNA reads TGTGCCAGCAGGCCCGGGACAGTCACCGGGTTGAACACTGAAGCTTTCTTT. It codes for CASRPGTVTGLNTEAFF. The full variable domain, in which reference TRBV7-9 and TRBJ1-1 provide the parts outside the CDR3, is DTGVSQNPRHKITKRGQNVTFRCDPISEHNRLYWYRQTLGQGPEFLTYFQNEAQLEKSRLLSDRFSAERPKGSFSTLEIQRTEQGDSAMYLCASRPGTVTGLNTEAFFGQGTRLTVV.

This rearrangement joins TRBV10-3 to TRBJ1-6, with 11 nucleotides matching TRBD1. Germline-derived CDR1 and CDR2 are ENHRY and SYGVKD. The CDR3 is 14 amino acids. The junction had 1 base not matched to a gene; V was cut back by 6 bases and J by 6 bases. This chain's CDR3 is CAISGTGGNSPLHF. The CDR3 DNA reads TGTGCCATCAGCGGGACAGGGGGTAATTCACCCCTCCACTTT.

The rearrangement joins TRBV9 to TRBJ2-7; 9 nucleotides agree with TRBD1. Unmatched junction bases numbered 5, after V lost 2 bases and J lost 2 bases. There are 15 residues in the CDR3. Germline CDR1 SGDLS, CDR2 YYNGEE. For the CDR3, the DNA is TGTGCCAGCAGCGTTGGACAGGGGCCACCCTACGAGCAGTACTTC. It specifies CASSVGQGPPYEQYF.